This T cell receptor (beta chain) originates from a study of cytomegalovirus exposure and HLA in healthy donors. Study-level results: Reports showed the classifier diagnosing cytomegalovirus status with high specificity and sensitivity. In a later analysis, V- and J-gene trimming of beta chains associated with a DCLRE1C missense variant, replicated independently.

Per the germline V gene, CDR1 is SGHRS and CDR2 is YFSETQ. The CDR3 loop spans 15 amino acids. V dropped 2 bases and J dropped 7; count of bases not matched to a gene: 4. PCR involved 60 Vbeta and 13 Jbeta primers. TCRdb keeps only in-frame clones here, not all; method: immunoSEQ multiplex PCR. The sample gives about 110,000 clones, approximately 73% of which show up once; about 8.4% is in the top ten. Notes on this clone: Its antigen is unknown.

This TCR came from a man in his forties in good health and CMV-seronegative. The chain is built from TRBV5-1 and TRBJ2-2, with 11 bases fitting TRBD2. The material sequenced was PBMCs. The DNA for the CDR3 is TGCGCCAGCAGCTTACATAGCGGGGGGGTCGGGGAGCTGTTTTTT. Translation gives CASSLHSGGVGELFF.